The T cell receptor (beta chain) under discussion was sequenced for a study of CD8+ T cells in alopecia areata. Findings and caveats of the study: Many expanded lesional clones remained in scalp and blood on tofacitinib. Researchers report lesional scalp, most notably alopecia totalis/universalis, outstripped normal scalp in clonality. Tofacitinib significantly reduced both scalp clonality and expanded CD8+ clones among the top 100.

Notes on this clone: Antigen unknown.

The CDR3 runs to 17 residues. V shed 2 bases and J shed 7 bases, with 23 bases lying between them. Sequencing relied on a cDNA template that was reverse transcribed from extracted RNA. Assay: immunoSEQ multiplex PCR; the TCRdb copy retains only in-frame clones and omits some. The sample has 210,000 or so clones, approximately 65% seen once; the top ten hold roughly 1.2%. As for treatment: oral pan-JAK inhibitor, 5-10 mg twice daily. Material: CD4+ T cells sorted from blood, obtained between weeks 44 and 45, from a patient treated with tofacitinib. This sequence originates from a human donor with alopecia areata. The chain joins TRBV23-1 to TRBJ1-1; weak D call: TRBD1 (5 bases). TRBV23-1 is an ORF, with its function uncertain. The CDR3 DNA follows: TGCGCCAGCAGTCAAACCCTCCTTGGGGGTCAGAACGGTGAAGCTTTCTTT. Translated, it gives CASSQTLLGGQNGEAFF.